These 21 T cell receptor beta chains were sequenced from one sample in a study of cytomegalovirus exposure and HLA in healthy donors (dated 2017 in TCRdb). Receptor libraries were prepared by the immunoSEQ multiplex PCR assay. For the multiplex PCR, a mixture combining 60 forward primers for TCR Vbeta segments and 13 reverse primers for TCR Jbeta segments was used. The source is immuneACCESS, and TCRdb retained only in-frame sequences with V and J called. Part of the clones is not carried over; for the studies checked, unresolved V genes explain less than half of this, and the remainder is unexplained. This sample comprises around 250,000 clones, around 80% of them detected only once. The ten largest clones capture roughly 7.4% of the sample. The sequencing sample was made of PBMCs. The receptors shown here come from a woman aged 55 to 70 in good health and CMV-seropositive.

V gene TRBV19 combines with J gene TRBJ1-5, with 10 bases that match TRBD1. The CDR3 length is 17 residues. Germline values: CDR1 LNHDA, CDR2 SQIVND (reference sequence). After removal of 5 bases from V and 4 bases from J, the junction contained 11 bases not matched to a gene. CDR3 protein: CASSLPTGGWSNQPQHF. The CDR3 DNA sequence: TGTGCCAGTAGTCTCCCGACAGGGGGCTGGTCGAATCAGCCCCAGCATTTT.

This clone was recorded once. The J gene is TRBJ2-7, the V gene TRBV13; the match to TRBD1 covers 8 bases. Germline CDR1 is PRHDT and CDR2 is FYEKMQ (reference sequence). The junction had 7 bases not matched to a gene; V was cut back by 6 bases and J by 0 bases. CDR3 size: 15 residues. DNA of the CDR3: TGTGCCAGCAGTTGGCTCGGGACAGGCTCCTACGAGCAGTACTTC. As protein: CASSWLGTGSYEQYF.

This clone has only one observation. V is TRBV4-1 and J is TRBJ2-1, with 10 nucleotides matching TRBD2. The V gene end was trimmed by 3 bases and the J gene end by 8 bases; junction bases not matched to a gene: 10. This CDR3 spans 16 amino acids. The germline V gene encodes CDR1 MGHRA and CDR2 YSYEKL. CDR3 protein: CASSHGASGSLYEQFF. For the CDR3, the DNA is TGCGCCAGCAGCCATGGAGCTAGCGGGAGTTTATATGAGCAGTTCTTC.

This clone was recorded once. CDR3 nucleotides: TGTGCCATCAGTCCCTTCCGGGGGGGCTCGGTTGCAGATACGCAGTATTTT. It encodes CAISPFRGGSVADTQYF. The chain couples TRBV10-3 to TRBJ2-3, with 8 bases lining up with TRBD2. V shed 5 bases, J shed 4 bases, and the junction held 14 bases outside the gene matches. The CDR3 covers 17 residues. Germline V gives CDR1 ENHRY, CDR2 SYGVKD.

The chain has TRBV5-1 and TRBJ2-1, with 8 bases aligning to TRBD2. Unmatched junction bases numbered 12, after V lost 6 bases and J lost 4 bases. Per the germline V gene, CDR1 is SGHRS and CDR2 is YFSETQ. CDR3 length: 16 amino acids. The CDR3 loop reads CASNPSGGAIYNEQFF. The CDR3 DNA follows: TGCGCCAGCAACCCCTCGGGGGGGGCGATATACAATGAGCAGTTCTTC.

The chain combines TRBV5-4 with TRBJ1-4; D is unresolved. Germline values: CDR1 SGHNT, CDR2 YYREEE (reference sequence). With 1 base removed from V and 7 bases from J, the gap between germline ends came to 8 bases. The CDR3 consists of 13 residues. Written as DNA, the CDR3 is TGTGCCAGCAGCTTGCGGGGTGCTGAAAAACTGTTTTTT. It codes for CASSLRGAEKLFF. The full variable domain, its missing parts supplied by reference TRBV5-4 and TRBJ1-4, is ETGVTQSPTHLIKTRGQQVTLRCSSQSGHNTVSWYQQALGQGPQFIFQYYREEENGRGNFPPRFSGLQFPNYSSELNVNALELDDSALYLCASSLRGAEKLFFGSGTQLSVL.

This CDR3 reads CASSPTRASSYEQYF. The CDR3 bases are TGTGCCAGCAGCCCCACTAGGGCGAGCTCCTACGAGCAGTACTTC. The rearrangement uses TRBV9 and TRBJ2-7, with D perhaps TRBD2 (5 bases). This CDR3 is 15 amino acids long. Germline lookup yields CDR1 SGDLS and CDR2 YYNGEE. Trimming removed 4 bases at V and 0 bases at J, with 14 bases between. The variable domain in full, with the rest retrieved from reference TRBV9 and TRBJ2-7, is DSGVTQTPKHLITATGQRVTLRCSPRSGDLSVYWYQQSLDQGLQFLIQYYNGEERAKGNILERFSAQQFPDLHSELNLSSLELGDSALYFCASSPTRASSYEQYFGPGTRLTVT.

This chain uses TRBV9 with TRBJ2-7, with 9 nucleotides matching TRBD1. V dropped 1 base and J dropped 3; count of bases not matched to a gene: 2. Germline CDR1 and CDR2: SGDLS and YYNGEE. The CDR3 runs to 14 residues. This CDR3 reads CASSVMTGGYEQYF. CDR3 in DNA: TGTGCCAGCAGCGTAATGACAGGGGGCTACGAGCAGTACTTC.

The chain carries TRBV5-1 and TRBJ2-3; TRBD1 is a possible D gene (7 bases). Germline loops: CDR1 SGHRS, CDR2 YFSETQ. V was trimmed by 3 bases and J by 0 bases, leaving 11 bases between them. This CDR3 is 15 amino acids long. The CDR3 DNA reads TGCGCCAGCAGCTCCCCAGGGGGGAGCACAGATACGCAGTATTTT. Translating gives CASSSPGGSTDTQYF.

The V and J genes are TRBV7-9 and TRBJ2-5; a possible D gene is TRBD2 (6 bases). V was trimmed by 5 bases and J by 0 bases, leaving 16 bases between them. The germline gives CDR1 SEHNR, CDR2 FQNEAQ (reference sequence). The CDR3 consists of 16 residues. The CDR3 sequence is CASSHRLVRDQETQYF. For the CDR3, the DNA is TGTGCCAGCAGCCATCGACTAGTAAGGGACCAAGAGACCCAGTACTTC.

This rearrangement joins TRBV6-1 to TRBJ1-2, with D possibly being TRBD1 (5 bases). Germline V gene lookup returns CDR1 MNHNS and CDR2 SASEGT. V lost 8 bases and J 4 bases, leaving 11 bases between the germline ends. The CDR3 length is 12 residues. Here the CDR3 reads CASAGPGYGYTF. The CDR3 region has the DNA TGTGCCAGCGCGGGGCCGGGCTATGGCTACACCTTC.

This chain uses TRBV5-1 with TRBJ1-2; D not certain. Germline V gene sequence: CDR1 SGHRS, CDR2 YFSETQ. CDR3 length equals 13 residues. The V end was cut by 0 bases, the J end by 6 bases, with 9 bases between. CDR3 DNA sequence: TGCGCCAGCAGCTTGGGAGTTCGAGATGGCTACACCTTC. Amino acids: CASSLGVRDGYTF.

The rearrangement links TRBV6-5 to TRBJ2-7, with 8 nucleotides matching TRBD2. Germline-derived CDR1 and CDR2 are MNHEY and SVGAGI. The CDR3 totals 12 residues. Trimming at V came to 5 bases and at J to 6 bases, leaving 3 bases not matched to a gene. Here the CDR3 reads CASSGLAGEQYF. The CDR3 DNA is TGTGCCAGCAGTGGACTAGCAGGCGAGCAGTACTTC.

This chain joins TRBV9 and TRBJ2-3, with a weak D call TRBD2 (5 bases). CDR3 length equals 15 residues. Germline-derived CDR1 and CDR2 are SGDLS and YYNGEE. The V gene lost 0 bases and the J gene lost 0 bases, with 8 bases spanning the gap. This CDR3 reads CASSVGSGSTDTQYF. The CDR3 coding sequence is TGTGCCAGCAGCGTAGGCTCGGGGAGCACAGATACGCAGTATTTT.

This chain joins TRBV9 and TRBJ2-1; possibly TRBD1 for D (5 bases). This CDR3 has 14 residues. CDR1 SGDLS and CDR2 YYNGEE come from the germline V gene. Trimming removed 0 bases from V and 4 bases from J, with 8 bases in between. The CDR3 region is CASSVEGVYNEQFF. The CDR3, as DNA: TGTGCCAGCAGCGTAGAAGGGGTGTACAATGAGCAGTTCTTC. Combining the CDR3 with reference TRBV9 and TRBJ2-1 gives the whole variable domain DSGVTQTPKHLITATGQRVTLRCSPRSGDLSVYWYQQSLDQGLQFLIQYYNGEERAKGNILERFSAQQFPDLHSELNLSSLELGDSALYFCASSVEGVYNEQFFGPGTRLTVL.

The chain uses TRBV27 and TRBJ2-3; TRBD2 matches at 12 bases. CDR1 MNHEY and CDR2 SMNVEV come from the germline V gene (reference sequence). J gave up 6 bases and V 4 bases, and 5 bases lay outside the gene matches. The CDR3 has 15 amino acids. In nucleotides, the CDR3 is TGTGCCAGCAGTTCGCTAGCGGGAGGGCCCGATACGCAGTATTTT. Translated: CASSSLAGGPDTQYF.

The sample holds a few counts of this clone. The chain recombines TRBV29-1 with TRBJ2-2; 14 bases agree with TRBD2. J gave up 7 bases and V 4 bases, and 11 bases lay outside the gene matches. There are 17 residues in the CDR3. Germline V gene lookup returns CDR1 SQVTM and CDR2 ANQGSEA. CDR3 loop: CSVARRLAGGRGGELFF. CDR3 DNA: TGCAGCGTTGCCCGCAGACTAGCGGGAGGGCGGGGCGGGGAGCTGTTTTTT.

A single count supports this clone. The chain links TRBV18 to TRBJ2-3, with D possibly TRBD1 on 5 matching bases. The CDR3 is 13 amino acids. V lost 1 base and J lost 5, with 7 bases in between. Germline-derived CDR1 and CDR2 are KGHSH and LQKENI. CDR3 amino acids: CASSPQQGDTQYF. Written as DNA, the CDR3 is TGTGCCAGCTCACCACAGCAGGGAGATACGCAGTATTTT.

This chain links TRBV6-4 with TRBJ2-2; TRBD1 agrees at 8 bases. The length of the CDR3 is 16 residues. From germline, CDR1 is MRHNA and CDR2 SNTAGT. The V gene end was trimmed by 5 bases and the J gene end by 2 bases; junction bases not matched to a gene: 7. The CDR3 bases are TGTGCCAGCAGTTCCCAGGGGGCGGGAAACACCGGGGAGCTGTTTTTT. Protein product: CASSSQGAGNTGELFF.

The genes are TRBV10-1 and TRBJ2-3; 12 nucleotides align to TRBD2. Germline V gene data show CDR1 as WNHNN and CDR2 as SYGVQD (reference sequence). The CDR3 has 16 residues. V gave up 6 bases and J gave up 2 bases; unmatched junction bases: 6. The CDR3 sequence is CASRAGLAGITDTQYF. Written as DNA, the CDR3 is TGCGCCAGCAGGGCCGGACTAGCGGGGATCACAGATACGCAGTATTTT.

The V gene is TRBV19, the J gene TRBJ2-2, with 7 nucleotides matching TRBD2. This CDR3 contains 16 residues. Losses at the gene ends were 5 bases for V and 0 bases for J; bases not matched to a gene: 6. Germline V gene sequence: CDR1 LNHDA, CDR2 SQIVND (reference sequence). This CDR3 reads CASSVSGLTNTGELFF. CDR3 nucleotide sequence: TGTGCCAGTAGTGTATCGGGACTAACGAACACCGGGGAGCTGTTTTTT.